The 14 T cell receptor beta chains listed next were all sequenced from one sample in a study of blood T cell repertoires in COVID-19. Method: immunoSEQ multiplex PCR; TCRdb's copy keeps in-frame clones and lacks some. The table has around 100,000 clones, roughly 69% seen once. The sample was peripheral blood. Source of these receptors: an elderly man with acute or convalescent COVID-19.

This clone was detected a few times. This sample also contains other DNA sequences that code for the same CDR3. This chain connects TRBV7-2 to TRBJ1-6; 10 bases match TRBD1. Losses at the gene ends were 3 bases for V and 7 bases for J; bases not matched to a gene: 3. Germline V gene sequence: CDR1 SGHTA, CDR2 FQGNSA. The length of the CDR3 is 15 residues. CDR3 region: CASSLDRGKNSPLHF. The CDR3 nucleotides are TGTGCCAGCAGCTTGGACAGGGGGAAGAATTCACCCCTCCACTTT.

The chain joins TRBV5-4 to TRBJ1-6, with 11 bases matching TRBD1. The V segment lost 1 base and the J segment 7 bases; nucleotides outside the gene matches: 4. The CDR3 sequence is 16 residues long. Germline CDR1 reads SGHNT; CDR2 reads YYREEE (reference sequence). The CDR3 region is CASSLSGQGANSPLHF. The CDR3 coding sequence is TGTGCCAGCAGCTTGAGCGGACAGGGGGCGAATTCACCCCTCCACTTT.

The V and J genes are TRBV6-2 or TRBV6-3 and TRBJ2-2; a weak D match, TRBD1 (5 bases). The CDR3 consists of 13 residues. Germline values: CDR1 MNHEY, CDR2 SVGEGT. Trimming shortened V by 5 bases and J by 6 bases, and 10 bases separated the two germline ends. CDR3 amino acids: CASSIIGAGELFF. CDR3 DNA sequence: TGTGCCAGCAGTATTATAGGGGCCGGGGAGCTGTTTTTT.

This clone ranks as medium-sized (0.01 to 0.1%). The chain recombines TRBV7-8 with TRBJ2-1, with D possibly TRBD1 on 5 matching bases. V lost 5 bases, J lost 2 bases, and 13 bases lay in between. CDR3 size: 15 residues. Germline V gene lookup returns CDR1 SGHVS and CDR2 FQNEAQ. The CDR3 DNA reads TGTGCCAGCAGCCGAACAGGTCCTCCCTACAATGAGCAGTTCTTC. Amino acid sequence: CASSRTGPPYNEQFF.

The CDR3 sequence is CASRGSGYEQYF. In DNA, the CDR3 is TGTGCCAGCAGAGGTAGCGGCTACGAGCAGTACTTC. The gene calls are TRBV7-2 and TRBJ2-7, with a tentative D call TRBD2 (6 bases). CDR3 length equals 12 residues. V gave up 6 bases and J gave up 3 bases, with 9 bases separating them. Per germline, CDR1 SGHTA and CDR2 FQGNSA.

Here the CDR3 reads CATSDFGTSGALYNEQFF. The CDR3 DNA is TGTGCCACCAGTGATTTCGGGACTAGCGGGGCACTATACAATGAGCAGTTCTTC. This chain uses TRBV24-1 with TRBJ2-1, with 13 nucleotides matching TRBD2. The CDR3 has 18 residues. The trim removed 1 base at V and 4 bases at J, leaving 6 bases unmatched. CDR1 KGHDR and CDR2 SFDVKD come from the germline V gene.

The chain carries TRBV29-1 and TRBJ2-5; D gene ambiguous. CDR3 length: 10 residues. The germline V gene encodes CDR1 SQVTM and CDR2 ANQGSEA. V lost 7 bases, J lost 1 base, and 4 bases lay in between. CDR3 amino acids: CSGAQETQYF. CDR3 DNA: TGCAGCGGGGCCCAAGAGACCCAGTACTTC. The full variable domain, with the rest looked up from reference TRBV29-1 and TRBJ2-5, is SAVISQKPSRDICQRGTSLTIQCQVDSQVTMMFWYRQQPGQSLTLIATANQGSEATYESGFVIDKFPISRPNLTFSTLTVSNMSPEDSSIYLCSGAQETQYFGPGTRLLVL.

This clone was seen only once. The chain links TRBV5-6 to TRBJ1-1; a weak D match, TRBD1 (6 bases). CDR3 length equals 16 residues. Germline V gene data show CDR1 as SGHDT and CDR2 as YYEEEE. V was shortened by 5 bases and J by 0 bases, with 17 bases between the two germline ends. The CDR3 protein is CASRSVGGEMNTEAFF. The CDR3 coding sequence is TGTGCCAGCAGGTCGGTAGGGGGGGAAATGAACACTGAAGCTTTCTTT.

The chain recombines TRBV28 with TRBJ2-1, with D perhaps matching TRBD1 (8 bases). Deletions cut 6 bases from V and 6 bases from J, with 18 bases between. There are 15 residues in the CDR3. Germline CDR1 reads MDHEN; CDR2 reads SYDVKM. This CDR3 reads CASRLPQGGGNEQFF. Written as DNA, the CDR3 is TGTGCCAGCAGACTCCCACAGGGGGGGGGCAATGAGCAGTTCTTC.

The rearrangement uses TRBV11-3 and TRBJ2-1; D may be TRBD2 (6 bases). The CDR3 length is 12 residues. V gave up 4 bases and J gave up 10 bases, with 11 bases separating them. Germline values: CDR1 SGHNT, CDR2 YENEEA. The CDR3 DNA sequence: TGTGCCAGCAGCTCGGGGGTCGGAGAGCAGTTCTTC. It specifies CASSSGVGEQFF.

The chain links TRBV3-1 (or the pseudogene TRBV3-2) to TRBJ1-1; no reliable D call. Trimming cost V 7 bases and J 11 bases, with 14 bases left between them. Germline CDR1 LGHDT, CDR2 YNNKEL (reference sequence). CDR3 length: 11 amino acids. DNA for the CDR3: TGTGCCAGCATCGGGTCCGGCGGGGCTTTCTTT. This codes for CASIGSGGAFF.

The rearrangement joins TRBV6-5 to TRBJ2-7; D might be TRBD2 (7 bases). The CDR3 consists of 15 residues. Germline CDR1 and CDR2: MNHEY and SVGAGI. Trimming took 4 bases from V and 4 from J, leaving 17 bases between them. The DNA of the CDR3 is TGTGCCAGCAGTTTAGGGGGGGTTGACCAGTACGAGCAGTACTTC. Translated, it gives CASSLGGVDQYEQYF.

V is TRBV5-1 and J is TRBJ2-1; TRBD2 matches at 7 bases. CDR1 SGHRS and CDR2 YFSETQ come from the germline V gene. The V gene end was trimmed by 6 bases and the J gene end by 0 bases; junction bases not matched to a gene: 3. The CDR3 length is 14 residues. CDR3 in DNA: TGCGCCAGCAAGCTAGCGGACTCCTACAATGAGCAGTTCTTC. It is translated as CASKLADSYNEQFF.

J is TRBJ2-1 and V is TRBV30; TRBD1 matches at 9 bases. The CDR3 loop spans 12 amino acids. CDR1 GTSNPN and CDR2 SVGIG come from the germline V gene (reference sequence). Losses at the gene ends were 5 bases for V and 7 bases for J; bases not matched to a gene: 3. Written as DNA, the CDR3 is TGTGCCTGGGACAGGGGGAGGAATGAGCAGTTCTTC. Residues: CAWDRGRNEQFF. Variable domain in full (rest from reference TRBV30 and TRBJ2-1): SQTIHQWPATLVQPVGSPLSLECTVEGTSNPNLYWYRQAAGRGLQLLFYSVGIGQISSEVPQNLSASRPQDRQFILSSKKLLLSDSGFYLCAWDRGRNEQFFGPGTRLTVL.